This TCR beta chain was recovered during a study of CD8+ T cells in alopecia areata. Across the study: Dosing with tofacitinib proceeded for 6 to 18 months, followed by 6 months off drug. Scoring of treated patients' severity used the percentage of affected scalp area.

Extracted RNA was reverse transcribed into cDNA, the sequencing template. TCRdb's table, derived via immunoSEQ multiplex PCR, lists solely in-frame clones and lacks some. The repertoire holds under 200,000 clones, roughly two thirds seen once, with approximately 0.91% in the top ten. Stated treatment: oral pan-JAK inhibitor, 5-10 mg twice daily. CD4+ and CD8+ T cells were sorted from PBMCs stained for CD3, CD4 and CD8. A word on this clone: Its antigen is currently unknown.

The study, taken as a whole, reports: Tofacitinib significantly reduced both scalp clonality and expanded CD8+ clones among the top 100.

V was clipped by 2 bases and J by 8 bases, with 12 bases between them. Germline V CDR1 and CDR2: GTSNPN, SVGIG (reference sequence). The CDR3 totals 12 residues. The chain joins TRBV30 to TRBJ1-2; D gene unclear. Sequenced here: CD4+ T cells sorted from blood, sampled at week 4, from a patient treated with tofacitinib. This receptor was taken from a human donor with alopecia areata. CDR3 bases: TGTGCCTGGAGTCCGTATAAGGGCGGCTACACCTTC. Its translation: CAWSPYKGGYTF.